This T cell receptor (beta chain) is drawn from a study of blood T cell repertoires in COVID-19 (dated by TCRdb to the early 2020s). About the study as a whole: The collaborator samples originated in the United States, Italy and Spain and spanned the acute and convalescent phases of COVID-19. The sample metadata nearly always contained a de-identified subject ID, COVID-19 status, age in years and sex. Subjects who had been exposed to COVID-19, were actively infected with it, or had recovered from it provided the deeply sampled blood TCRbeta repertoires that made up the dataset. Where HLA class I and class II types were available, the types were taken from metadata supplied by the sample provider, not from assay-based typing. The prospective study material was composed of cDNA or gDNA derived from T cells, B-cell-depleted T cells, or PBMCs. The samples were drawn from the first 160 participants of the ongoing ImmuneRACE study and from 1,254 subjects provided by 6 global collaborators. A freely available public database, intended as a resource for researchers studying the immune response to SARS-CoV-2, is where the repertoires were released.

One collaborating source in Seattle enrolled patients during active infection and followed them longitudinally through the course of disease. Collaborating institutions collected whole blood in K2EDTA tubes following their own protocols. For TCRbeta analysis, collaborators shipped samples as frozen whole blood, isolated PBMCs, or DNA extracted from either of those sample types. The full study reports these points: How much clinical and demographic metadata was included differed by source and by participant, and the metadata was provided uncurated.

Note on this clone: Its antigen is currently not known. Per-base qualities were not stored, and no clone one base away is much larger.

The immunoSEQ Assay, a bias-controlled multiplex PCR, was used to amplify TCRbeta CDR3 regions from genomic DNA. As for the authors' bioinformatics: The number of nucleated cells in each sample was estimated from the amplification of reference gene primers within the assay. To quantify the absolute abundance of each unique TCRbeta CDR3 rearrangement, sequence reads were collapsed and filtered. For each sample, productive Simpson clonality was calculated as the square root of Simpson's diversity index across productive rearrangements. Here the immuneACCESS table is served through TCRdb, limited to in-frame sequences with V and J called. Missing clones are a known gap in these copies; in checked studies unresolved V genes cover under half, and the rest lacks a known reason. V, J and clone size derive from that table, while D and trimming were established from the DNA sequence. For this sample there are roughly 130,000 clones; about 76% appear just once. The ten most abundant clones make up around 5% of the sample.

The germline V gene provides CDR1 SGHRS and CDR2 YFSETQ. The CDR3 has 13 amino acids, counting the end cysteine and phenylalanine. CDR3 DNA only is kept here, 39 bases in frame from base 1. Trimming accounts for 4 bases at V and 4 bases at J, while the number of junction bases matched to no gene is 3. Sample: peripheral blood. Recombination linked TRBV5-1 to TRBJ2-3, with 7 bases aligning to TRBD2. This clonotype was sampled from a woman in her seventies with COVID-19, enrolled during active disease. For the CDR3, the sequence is CASSPLAADTQYF. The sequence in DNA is TGCGCCAGCAGCCCCCTAGCGGCAGATACGCAGTATTTT.